Following are 15 T cell receptor beta chains from one sample sequenced in a study of post-analysis software for immune sequencing data. Overall study findings and caveats: TRBV5-6, TRBV5-1 and TRBV20-1 were among several TRBV segments more frequent in patients than controls.

Their recognized antigens are unknown. Unique-molecular-identifier-tagged TCR beta cDNA libraries were used. TCRdb re-called the PCR reads through MiXCR, storing one row per CDR3 protein. The sample has about 820,000 distinct CDR3 sequences; under 70% are singletons. Specimen: blood. These receptors came from a girl aged 5-17 years with multiple sclerosis.

The rearrangement joins TRBV7-9 to TRBJ2-7, with D possibly called TRBD1 or TRBD2 (5 bases each). The CDR3 is made up of 15 amino acids. The V end was cut by 5 bases, the J end by 7 bases, with 21 bases between. Per the germline V gene, CDR1 is SEHNR and CDR2 is FQNEAQ (reference sequence). CDR3: CASSRTRDHAREQYF. The CDR3 nucleotides read TGTGCCAGCAGCCGGACAAGGGACCACGCCAGGGAGCAGTACTTC.

This clonotype has a handful of counts. The V gene is TRBV10-3, the J gene TRBJ2-1; 7 bases map to TRBD2. V lost 4 bases, J lost 3 bases, and 3 bases stayed unmatched. Germline CDR1 ENHRY, CDR2 SYGVKD. The CDR3 has 14 amino acids. CDR3 nucleotide sequence: TGTGCCATCAGTGTTCGGGACTACTACAATGAGCAGTTCTTC. It is translated as CAISVRDYYNEQFF.

V is TRBV7-9 and J is TRBJ2-5; D is perhaps TRBD1 (6 bases). This CDR3 has 17 residues. The V gene lost 2 bases and the J gene lost 5 bases, with 21 bases spanning the gap. Germline assignment: CDR1 SEHNR and CDR2 FQNEAQ (reference sequence). The CDR3 DNA reads as TGTGCCAGCAGCTTAATTTCTGCAACAGGGTCATCGGAGACCCAGTACTTC. Residues: CASSLISATGSSETQYF.

The chain recombines TRBV19 with TRBJ2-4, with TRBD1 matching 8 bases. The length of the CDR3 is 15 residues. V shed 3 bases, J shed 6 bases, and the junction held 7 bases outside the gene matches. Germline V lookup: CDR1 LNHDA, CDR2 SQIVND (reference sequence). CDR3 sequence: CASSINPGQGNIQYF. In DNA form, the CDR3 reads TGTGCCAGTAGTATTAACCCAGGACAGGGAAACATTCAGTACTTC.

There are a few counts of this clonotype. The rearrangement joins TRBV20-1 to TRBJ2-5; 9 bases are shared with TRBD2. J was trimmed by 6 bases and V by 3 bases; bases with no gene match: 11. The CDR3 length is 15 residues. Germline values: CDR1 DFQATT, CDR2 SNEGSKA (reference sequence). CDR3 coding DNA: TGCAGTGCTAGGGCTAGCGGGATGGGCAGGAAGACCCAGTACTTC. Protein product: CSARASGMGRKTQYF.

This clonotype has just a few counts. CDR3 nucleotide sequence: TGTGCCATCAGTGAGTCGCCCAGCGCTCCTTATGGCTACACCTTC. It codes for CAISESPSAPYGYTF. This chain joins TRBV10-3 and TRBJ1-2; no clear D gene. CDR1 is ENHRY and CDR2 is SYGVKD in the germline V gene. The V and J ends lost 0 bases and 5 bases respectively, with 13 bases between them. The CDR3 covers 15 residues.

This chain uses TRBV10-3 with TRBJ2-1, with unresolved D. CDR3 length equals 12 residues. Per germline, CDR1 ENHRY and CDR2 SYGVKD. The V and J ends lost 6 bases and 9 bases respectively, with 12 bases between them. For the CDR3, the DNA is TGTGCCATCAGGGGGTCGACGGGTGAGCAGTTCTTC. Protein: CAIRGSTGEQFF.

In the case of this clonotype: Relative to the germline gene, one junction end is altered; a read error may explain this. The chain links TRBV7-9 to TRBJ2-1; weak D call: TRBD2 (5 bases). The germline CDR1 and CDR2 sequences are SEHNR and FQNEAQ (reference sequence). CDR3 size: 15 residues. CDR3 residues: CASSLKGSRDNGQFF. The DNA of the CDR3 is TGTGCCAGCAGCCTGAAAGGGAGTAGAGACAATGGGCAGTTCTTC.

A few counts support this clonotype. The V gene is TRBV29-1, the J gene TRBJ2-1; 8 bases fit TRBD1. The J call may be incorrect, as the DNA end agrees better with TRBJ2-7. Germline V gene data show CDR1 as SQVTM and CDR2 as ANQGSEA. This CDR3 comprises 12 residues. Written as DNA, the CDR3 is TGCAGCGCGACAGGGGCCGGCAATGAGCAGTACTTC. Encoded protein: CSATGAGNEQYF.

The CDR3 nucleotides are TGCAGTGCTAGGCTAAGGGGCGCGGACTATGGCTACACCTTC. It encodes CSARLRGADYGYTF. The chain links TRBV20-1 to TRBJ1-2, with TRBD1 as a possible D gene (5 bases). The V end lost 3 bases, the J end lost 3 bases, and 14 bases lay between the germline ends. The CDR3 is 14 residues long. CDR1 is DFQATT and CDR2 is SNEGSKA in the germline V gene (reference sequence).

The gene calls are TRBV5-1 and TRBJ2-5; 8 bases match TRBD1. The CDR3 runs 14 residues. V shed 7 bases and J 1 base; nucleotides not matched to a gene: 6. Per the germline V gene, CDR1 is SGHRS and CDR2 is YFSETQ. The DNA of the CDR3 is TGCGCCAGCGGGCACGGACAGGGCCAAGAGACCCAGTACTTC. It is translated as CASGHGQGQETQYF. Using reference TRBV5-1 and TRBJ2-5 for the parts outside the CDR3, the full variable domain is KAGVTQTPRYLIKTRGQQVTLSCSPISGHRSVSWYQQTPGQGLQFLFEYFSETQRNKGNFPGRFSGRQFSNSRSEMNVSTLELGDSALYLCASGHGQGQETQYFGPGTRLLVL.

V usage is TRBV27 and J usage is TRBJ2-3; D possibly corresponds to TRBD2 (5 bases). CDR3 length equals 13 residues. Germline CDR1 reads MNHEY; CDR2 reads SMNVEV (reference sequence). Trimming pared 3 bases from V and 7 bases from J, leaving 11 bases between. CDR3 sequence reads: CASSLGSVYTQYF. The CDR3 coding sequence is TGTGCCAGCAGTTTGGGGAGTGTATATACGCAGTATTTT.

The J gene is TRBJ2-3, the V gene TRBV20-1; D is undetermined. Germline V gene lookup returns CDR1 DFQATT and CDR2 SNEGSKA (reference sequence). This CDR3 has 18 amino acids. The V and J ends lost 1 base and 2 bases respectively, with 22 bases between them. Here the CDR3 reads CSARVKGSRLPPTDTQYF. CDR3 coding DNA: TGCAGTGCTAGAGTGAAAGGGTCGAGGCTCCCCCCCACAGATACGCAGTATTTT.

The chain couples TRBV29-1 to TRBJ1-5; 7 bases are shared with TRBD1. Germline lookup yields CDR1 SQVTM and CDR2 ANQGSEA. This CDR3 has 14 amino acids. Trimming cost V 7 bases and J 2 bases; bases outside gene matches: 8. Written as DNA, the CDR3 is TGCAGCGCCAAGGACGGACAGGGCAATCAGCCCCAGCATTTT. Protein sequence: CSAKDGQGNQPQHF.

This clonotype occurred a few times. One end of the junction varies from germline; a read error may be responsible. The J gene is TRBJ2-1, the V gene TRBV14; D call uncertain. Germline lookup yields CDR1 SGHDN and CDR2 FVKESK. This CDR3 region has 13 residues. CDR3 nucleotide sequence: TGTGCCAGCAGCCCCCCGGTCGGAAATGAGCAGGTCTTC. Translated: CASSPPVGNEQVF.